This T cell receptor (beta chain) was captured by sequencing in a study of identical twins. General study results and limits: Compared with models, monozygotic twins showed more out-of-frame TCR alpha sharing.

This clonotype has ten or more counts. Its antigen is as yet unknown. Looked up from germline, CDR1 is SGHRS and CDR2 is YFSETQ. Trimming left V 3 bases short and J 3 bases short, with 15 bases between. This CDR3 is 15 amino acids long. Unique molecular identifiers were present on the cDNA, and a universal primer site came from template switching. TCRdb processed the 5' RACE reads anew with MiXCR; each CDR3 protein has one entry. The sample yields roughly 150,000 distinct CDR3 sequences, around 3.5% seen once. The chain is built from TRBV5-1 and TRBJ1-1; perhaps TRBD1 as D (5 bases). The TCR originated in a man aged 18 to 30 in good health. Specimen: memory T cells sorted from blood. The CDR3 region is CASSSSLTGDTEAFF. DNA of the CDR3: TGCGCCAGCAGCTCTTCCCTTACGGGGGACACTGAAGCTTTCTTT. The whole variable domain, remainder taken from reference TRBV5-1 and TRBJ1-1, is KAGVTQTPRYLIKTRGQQVTLSCSPISGHRSVSWYQQTPGQGLQFLFEYFSETQRNKGNFPGRFSGRQFSNSRSEMNVSTLELGDSALYLCASSSSLTGDTEAFFGQGTRLTVV.